The text below deals with one T cell receptor beta chain. This clone was counted between two and nine times. There is no known antigen for this receptor. The record has no base qualities; no much larger clone is one base away. Participants in the prospective study were enrolled through a virtual design, were aged 18 to 89 years, and lived in approximately 24 United States geographic areas. To assign participants to cohorts, the prospective study relied on clinical history that participants themselves reported in a screening survey and a study questionnaire. In the prospective study, mobile phlebotomists collected whole blood, serum and a nasopharyngeal or oropharyngeal swab from each participant. Prospective study participants could optionally give additional blood draws and questionnaires over an approximately two-month period. Before DNA extraction, prospective study blood samples were shipped either frozen or at room temperature.

Cut back by 0 bases and 1 base, the V and J ends lie 7 bases apart. From cysteine to phenylalanine, the CDR3 is 15 amino acids long. Of the read, only the CDR3 DNA is kept; its 45 bases are in frame from base 1. The germline V gene (reference sequence) yields SGHKS for CDR1 and YYEKEE for CDR2. The sample is drawn from a study of blood T cell repertoires in COVID-19 (dated by TCRdb to 2018 to 2020). Regarding the study in general: The collaborator samples originated in the United States, Italy and Spain and spanned the acute and convalescent phases of COVID-19. The material from the prospective study consisted of cDNA or gDNA derived from T cells, B-cell-depleted T cells, or PBMCs. The dataset comprised deeply sampled blood TCRbeta repertoires from subjects exposed to, actively infected with, or recovered from COVID-19. The repertoires were released in a freely available public database meant as a resource for research on the immune response to SARS-CoV-2. Samples were obtained from the ongoing ImmuneRACE study (first 160 participants) and from about 1,300 subjects provided by 6 global collaborators. A de-identified subject ID, COVID-19 status, age in years and sex were almost always included in the sample metadata. Where HLA class I and class II types were available, the types were taken from metadata supplied by the sample provider, not from assay-based typing.

Findings and caveats that apply to the study as a whole: The quantity of clinical and demographic metadata differed by source and by participant and was supplied without curation.

TCRbeta CDR3 regions were amplified from genomic DNA using the immunoSEQ Assay, a bias-controlled multiplex PCR. The authors' analysis ran thus. Nucleated cell counts per sample were estimated from amplification of reference gene primers within the assay. To quantify the absolute abundance of each unique TCRbeta CDR3 rearrangement, sequence reads were collapsed and filtered. Productive Simpson clonality was computed per sample as the square root of Simpson's diversity index over productive rearrangements. TCRdb holds this immuneACCESS table with in-frame rearrangements only. Some clones are missing; in checked studies, unresolved V genes explain under half, and the rest has no known cause. That table furnishes V, J and clone size, whereas the DNA furnished D and trimming. In this sample the table shows some 460,000 clones, roughly nine tenths of which occur a single time. About 2% of the sample is held by the ten biggest clonotypes.

The rearrangement joined TRBV5-5 to TRBJ2-2; 5 matching bases give a weak D call of TRBD1. The sequencing sample was made of PBMCs or T cells enriched from blood (not recorded which). The clonotype comes from a woman under 30 with acute COVID-19. The DNA sequence is given as TGTGCCAGCAGCTTGGGCACAGGGAACACCGGGGAGCTGTTTTTT. This gives the protein CASSLGTGNTGELFF.